The clone carrying this T cell receptor beta chain was detected ten times or more. As yet, its antigen is unknown. The sequenced template was RNA, covering the TCR beta CDR3 region. Following a first-round RT-PCR that used HTBI primers, a second-round multiplex PCR was carried out. TCRdb reprocessed the multiplex PCR reads with MiXCR, giving one entry per CDR3 protein. There are fewer than 350,000 distinct CDR3 sequences in the sample; 17% occur only once, and 9% to 15% lies in the top ten. Those donors who had ophthalmopathy presented with moderate-to-severe activity, a CAS of ≥3, a NOSPECS of ≥4 and a duration under 3 months. The record originates from a study of Graves' ophthalmopathy and Graves' hyperthyroidism. Findings and caveats of the study: Most thyroid-expanded clonotypes exceeding 0.001 frequency were also found in blood. Ophthalmopathy progression predictions by the model showed roughly 75% specificity and approximately 67% sensitivity.

The CDR3 is 18 amino acids. Trimming removed 3 bases from V and 3 bases from J, with 22 bases in between. The chain joins TRBV5-7 to TRBJ1-5; tentative D call: TRBD1 (6 bases). TRBV5-7 carries the ORF label, with uncertain function. This clonotype was obtained from an adult man with Graves' ophthalmopathy. The sequenced sample was peripheral blood. CDR3 nucleotide sequence: TGTGCCAGCAGCTACCAGGCTCCGGGACAAACTTTCAATCAGCCCCAGCATTTT. This encodes CASSYQAPGQTFNQPQHF.